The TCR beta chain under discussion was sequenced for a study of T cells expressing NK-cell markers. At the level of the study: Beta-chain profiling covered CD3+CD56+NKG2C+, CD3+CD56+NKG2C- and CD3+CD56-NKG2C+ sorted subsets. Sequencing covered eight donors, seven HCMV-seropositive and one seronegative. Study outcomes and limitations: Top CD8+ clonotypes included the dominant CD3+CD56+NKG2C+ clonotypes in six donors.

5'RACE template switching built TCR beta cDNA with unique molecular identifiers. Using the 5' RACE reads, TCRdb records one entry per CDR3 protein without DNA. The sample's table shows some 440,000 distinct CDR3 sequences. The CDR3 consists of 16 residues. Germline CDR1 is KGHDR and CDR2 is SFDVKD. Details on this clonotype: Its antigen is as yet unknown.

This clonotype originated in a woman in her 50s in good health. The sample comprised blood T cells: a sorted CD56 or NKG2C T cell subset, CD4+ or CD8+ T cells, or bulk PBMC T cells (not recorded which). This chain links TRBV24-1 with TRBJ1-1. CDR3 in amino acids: CATRAILHGLNTEAFF.